The 6 T cell receptor beta chains given below trace back to one sample, sequenced in a study of control samples from healthy donors and cancer patients. Generated by immunoSEQ multiplex PCR, the TCRdb table keeps only in-frame clones and is missing some. Among some 40,000 clones, approximately 94% were seen once, and the ten largest hold around 25%. The material sequenced was blood. Source of these receptors: a man aged 60 to 69 in good health.

This sequence joins TRBV6-6 and TRBJ2-1; tentative D call: TRBD2 (5 bases). CDR3 length: 16 amino acids. Trimming removed 4 bases at V and 0 bases at J, with 13 bases between. Germline lookup yields CDR1 MNHNY and CDR2 SVGAGI (reference sequence). Here the CDR3 reads CASSWGVRISYNEQFF. In DNA form, the CDR3 reads TGTGCCAGCAGTTGGGGAGTAAGGATCTCCTACAATGAGCAGTTCTTC.

This clone came up once. This chain connects TRBV2 to TRBJ2-2; TRBD1 agrees at 10 bases. V shed 6 bases and J 3 bases; nucleotides not matched to a gene: 4. Germline CDR1 SNHLY, CDR2 FYNNEI. This CDR3 is built from 15 residues. The CDR3 protein is CASRRDRGDTGELFF. The CDR3 nucleotides are TGTGCCAGCAGGCGGGACAGGGGAGACACCGGGGAGCTGTTTTTT.

The chain recombines TRBV18 with TRBJ2-1; 7 bases are a match to TRBD1. J was trimmed by 6 bases and V by 1 base; bases with no gene match: 9. Germline V CDR1 and CDR2: KGHSH, LQKENI. CDR3 length: 16 residues. The CDR3 coding sequence is TGTGCCAGCTCACCACAACGGGACAGCCGGATCAATGAGCAGTTCTTC. It is translated as CASSPQRDSRINEQFF. Looking up the rest from reference TRBV18 and TRBJ2-1 gives the full variable domain: NAGVMQNPRHLVRRRGQEARLRCSPMKGHSHVYWYRQLPEEGLKFMVYLQKENIIDESGMPKERFSAEFPKEGPSILRIQQVVRGDSAAYFCASSPQRDSRINEQFFGPGTRLTVL.

CDR3 residues: CASSQAGETTDTQYF. The CDR3, as DNA: TGTGCCAGCAGCCAAGCGGGCGAAACCACAGATACGCAGTATTTT. The J gene is TRBJ2-3, the V gene TRBV3-1 (or the pseudogene TRBV3-2); D not certain. The V gene's germline CDR1 is LGHDT and CDR2 YNNKEL (reference sequence). This CDR3 contains 15 residues. The V end lost 1 base, the J end lost 2 bases, and 10 bases lay between the germline ends.

This clone has a single count. V and J are TRBV12-3 or TRBV12-4 and TRBJ1-2, with D unclear. Deletions cut 1 base from V and 8 bases from J, with 11 bases between. The CDR3 consists of 13 residues. This CDR3 is CASSLEPWKGYTF. The CDR3 coding sequence is TGTGCCAGCAGTTTAGAGCCCTGGAAGGGCTACACCTTC.

The J gene is TRBJ1-3, the V gene TRBV18, with a tentative D call TRBD1 (5 bases). Germline V lookup: CDR1 KGHSH, CDR2 LQKENI. The CDR3 spans 13 residues. V was shortened by 6 bases and J by 0 bases, with 6 bases between the two germline ends. CDR3 DNA sequence: TGTGCCAGCTCCGACAGCTCTGGAAACACCATATATTTT. This gives the protein CASSDSSGNTIYF.